The present TCR beta chain was sequenced within a study of blood T cell repertoires in COVID-19. Background on the study: The United States, Italy and Spain were the sources of the acute and convalescent COVID-19 samples. T cells, B-cell-depleted T cells, or PBMCs provided the cDNA or gDNA that served as material.

Only a few counts were recorded for this clone. The CDR3 contains 13 residues. Trimming removed 3 bases from V and 4 bases from J, with 9 bases in between. Profiled with immunoSEQ multiplex PCR; TCRdb holds only in-frame clones, not every one. The table has nearly 95,000 clones, 74% seen once. The sample comprised peripheral blood. The TCR was taken from a man aged 70 or older with COVID-19, enrolled during active disease. The rearrangement uses TRBV12-3 or TRBV12-4 and TRBJ1-2; D is undetermined. The CDR3 loop is CASSLASGYGYTF. The CDR3 region has the DNA TGTGCCAGCAGTTTGGCCAGTGGCTATGGCTACACCTTC.